This T cell receptor beta chain was retrieved from a study of T-cell reconstitution after alpha-beta-depleted transplantation in children. V shed 1 base and J shed 6 bases, with 9 bases lying between them. Germline CDR1 SGHAT, CDR2 FQNNGV. There are 13 residues in the CDR3. Unique molecular identifiers were incorporated during preparation of the TCRbeta library. MiXCR, run by TCRdb on the PCR reads, gives a single entry per CDR3 protein. The table includes 500,000 or so distinct CDR3 sequences, approximately 32% detected once. The V call is TRBV11-2, the J call TRBJ1-1; D unclear. The specimen comprised PBMCs from the stem cell graft donor, sampled from the stem cell graft. This clonotype originated in a human donor who donated a stem cell graft to a child with aplastic anemia. CDR3 DNA: TGTGCCAGCAGCTTAGGAAACCTTGCTGAAGCTTTCTTT. The encoded protein is CASSLGNLAEAFF.